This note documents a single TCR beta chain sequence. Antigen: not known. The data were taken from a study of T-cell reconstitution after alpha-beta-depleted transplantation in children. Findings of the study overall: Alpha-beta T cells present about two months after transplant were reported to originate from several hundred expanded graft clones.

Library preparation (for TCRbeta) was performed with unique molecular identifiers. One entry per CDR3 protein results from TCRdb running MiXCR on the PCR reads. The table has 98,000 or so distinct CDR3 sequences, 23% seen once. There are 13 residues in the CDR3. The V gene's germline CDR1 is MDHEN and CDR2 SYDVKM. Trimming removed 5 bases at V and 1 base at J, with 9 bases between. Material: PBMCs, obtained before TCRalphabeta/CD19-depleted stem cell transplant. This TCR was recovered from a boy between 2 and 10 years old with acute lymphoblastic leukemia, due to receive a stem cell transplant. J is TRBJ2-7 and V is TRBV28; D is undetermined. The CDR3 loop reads CASSGRLSYEQYF. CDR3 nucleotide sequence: TGTGCCAGCAGTGGCCGACTTTCCTACGAGCAGTACTTC.